These T cell receptor beta chains were read from a single sample in a study of cytomegalovirus exposure and HLA in healthy donors. Data came from immunoSEQ multiplex PCR; TCRdb stores just in-frame clones and leaves some out. The sample has 100,000 to 120,000 clones; roughly two thirds are singletons. Material: PBMCs. These receptors all stem from a man aged 25-45 years in good health and CMV-seronegative. The conserved cysteine and the conserved F or W are not part of the CDR3 here. Fields, in order: clone size, V gene, J gene, CDR3 protein. Size is omitted from some rows. Given values are once, few, many or a class for expanded clones.

clone size: few
V gene: TRBV27
J gene: TRBJ1-2
CDR3 protein: ASSIVGTGIYGYT

clone size: .
V gene: TRBV2
J gene: TRBJ2-7
CDR3 protein: ASSVLPYEQY

clone size: .
V gene: TRBV18
J gene: TRBJ1-4
CDR3 protein: ASSPTTNEKLF

clone size: .
V gene: TRBV28
J gene: TRBJ1-2
CDR3 protein: ASSPLDWRAGYT

clone size: .
V gene: TRBV4-1
J gene: TRBJ1-2
CDR3 protein: ASSQVGGASGYT

clone size: .
V gene: TRBV2
J gene: TRBJ2-7
CDR3 protein: ASSREPEVWNEQY

clone size: .
V gene: TRBV19
J gene: TRBJ1-2
CDR3 protein: ASFTPGAGGYT

clone size: .
V gene: TRBV7-3
J gene: TRBJ2-3
CDR3 protein: ASSLWGLDTDTQY

clone size: .
V gene: TRBV2
J gene: TRBJ2-7
CDR3 protein: ASSDRGSEQY

clone size: .
V gene: TRBV25-1
J gene: TRBJ1-1
CDR3 protein: ASSEAGLGQLNTEAF

clone size: few
V gene: TRBV4-2
J gene: TRBJ2-7
CDR3 protein: ASSQGGAGGDEQY